This T cell receptor beta chain was identified in a study of Graves' ophthalmopathy and Graves' hyperthyroidism (dated by TCRdb to 2016 to 2018). Notes on the research overall: Peripheral blood was collected at initial diagnosis, prior to any treatment. The study used signatures of the TCR beta repertoire to tell Graves' ophthalmopathy apart from Graves' hyperthyroidism and to predict which patients would progress to ophthalmopathy. In total, approximately 130 blood samples were TCR-sequenced: fewer than 50 ophthalmopathy, roughly 80 hyperthyroidism and roughly 17 hyperthyroidism-to-ophthalmopathy patients. To explore V-J signatures distinguishing ophthalmopathy from hyperthyroidism, a discovery set of about 99 patients (roughly 45 ophthalmopathy, roughly 56 stable hyperthyroidism) was enrolled. For independent validation, a separate cohort was made up of 18 hyperthyroidism patients plus 17 patients who later progressed from hyperthyroidism to ophthalmopathy. T-cell repertoires of thyroid tissue and blood were compared in several hyperthyroidism patients. Following sampling, methimazole starting at 30 mg daily was administered to hyperthyroidism patients, and high-dose intravenous methylprednisolone was administered to ophthalmopathy patients. Summary of the overall study and its limitations: In cross-validation, the 13-signature model distinguished ophthalmopathy from stable hyperthyroidism with about 87% sensitivity and about 81% specificity, and in the test set the corresponding values were approximately 80% and 68%. Most expanded thyroid clonotypes with a frequency above 0.001 also appeared in blood, which suggests that blood repertoires may reflect the immune response in the thyroid. In validation, the model predicted ophthalmopathy progression with roughly 68% sensitivity and approximately 72% specificity; 12 predicted patients were CT-confirmed with GO in a median of around 6 months. Sample size was not predetermined statistically, and investigators were not blinded to group allocation.

This clonotype was picked up a small number of times. Its antigen is still unknown. There are no base qualities to consult, and no much larger clone falls within one base. A patient counted as having stable hyperthyroidism if there was no progression to ophthalmopathy within 18 months of follow-up. Patients with hyperthyroidism were aged 18 to 65 years, had been newly diagnosed, and had a disease duration of less than 2 months. Patients with other autoimmune diseases, uncontrolled infections, pregnancy or lactation were excluded from the study. Diagnosis was based on clinical symptoms, serum thyroxine, TRAb, thyroid ultrasound and orbital computed tomography. PBMCs were isolated from approximately 10 ml of fresh peripheral blood by Ficoll-Paque density gradient centrifugation. Trizol reagent was used to extract the total RNA, and its quality was then checked on an Agilent 2100 Bioanalyzer. V is shortened by 8 bases, J by 6 bases, and the region joining them spans 17 bases. The CDR3, cysteine through phenylalanine, is 12 amino acids long. Solely the CDR3 DNA is kept, with 36 bases framed from the first base. In the germline V gene (reference sequence), CDR1 corresponds to GTSNPN and CDR2 to SVGIG.

TCR beta CDR3 regions were amplified from RNA transcripts for repertoire sequencing. The first round of RT-PCR was done with HTBI primers and the Qiagen OneStep RT-PCR kit, and was followed by a second round of multiplex PCR, then size selection and purification. The libraries underwent paired-end sequencing with 100 bp reads on an Illumina HiSeq2000. The source study handled its data this way. SOAPnuke was used to process the reads, removing any read that contained adapters or uncalled bases, had a mean Phred below 15, or lacked an exact match to the constant primer or identifier. High-quality paired reads were merged with COPE v1.2.5. Each unique nucleotide sequence was defined as a clonotype, and clonotypes were aligned to IMGT TRB V, D and J references with MiTCR v1.1. Analysis was restricted to V-J combinations with a frequency above 0.0001, which covered roughly 99% of repertoires. For each V-J combination, a TCR clonal expansion and chaos score was defined as the ratio of F50 clonal expansion to chaos observed in the TCRdist matrix. Welch's t-statistics and random forest were used to reduce the features to some 13 V-J combinations, which were then used as input to a naive Bayes classifier. The Morisita-Horn index was used to measure how similar the thyroid and blood repertoires were. TCRdb itself trimmed the public reads at Q25 with fastp, ran MiXCR and retained productive beta chains. Identical CDR3 protein sequences are pooled into one entry, listed with their most common genes and DNA. The V and J calls were determined by TCRdb, not by the authors. In this sample the table shows about 390,000 distinct CDR3 sequences, about 15% of which occur a single time. Clones ranked in the top ten supply 2.4% of the sample.

This receptor was obtained from an adult woman with stable Graves' hyperthyroidism. Recombination linked TRBV30 to TRBJ2-7, and perhaps TRBD1 as D gene, on 7 matching bases. Sequencing was done on a sample of peripheral blood. In nucleotide form, the sequence is TGTGCCCGGGGGACAGACGGGTTCGAGCAGTACTTC. Its protein is CARGTDGFEQYF.